This T cell receptor beta chain emerged from a study of T cell repertoires in ileal Crohn's disease. Background on the study: Patients had a median roughly 8-year disease duration, and around 35% were active smokers.

The method was immunoSEQ multiplex PCR; TCRdb's version includes in-frame clones alone and lacks a portion of them. The sample carries about 5,500 clones, roughly 81% recorded once. Trimming took 2 bases from V and 7 from J; bases not matched to a gene: 7. CDR1 and CDR2 from the germline V gene are SQVTM and ANQGSEA. The CDR3 covers 13 residues. The sequence was obtained from an adult with Crohn's disease. V is TRBV29-1 and J is TRBJ2-7; 8 positions agree with TRBD1. Sequencing was carried out using ileal tissue. The CDR3 DNA reads TGCAGCGTTGAACGGACAGGGTCGGGGGAGCAGTACTTC. Protein sequence: CSVERTGSGEQYF.